These 23 T cell receptor beta chains were all obtained from the same sample, sequenced in a study of technical replicates of blood from several donors. The protocol was immunoSEQ multiplex PCR, while the TCRdb copy is restricted to in-frame clones and leaves out a portion. The sample contains 55,000 to 80,000 clones, 93% of which appear only once. Specimen: T cells isolated from PBMCs. All receptors come from a human donor in good health.

The V call is TRBV4-1, the J call TRBJ1-4, with a tentative D call TRBD1 (6 bases). Germline assignment: CDR1 MGHRA and CDR2 YSYEKL. V was shortened by 4 bases and J by 4 bases, with 16 bases between the two germline ends. CDR3 length equals 16 residues. This CDR3 reads CASSRSTGPGNEKLFF. CDR3 coding DNA: TGCGCCAGCAGCCGTTCGACAGGTCCGGGTAATGAAAAACTGTTTTTT.

The chain recombines TRBV28 with TRBJ2-7; TRBD2 might be the D (6 bases). The CDR3 is 13 amino acids. V lost 5 bases and J 7 bases, leaving 15 bases between the germline ends. Germline V gene sequence: CDR1 MDHEN, CDR2 SYDVKM. CDR3 in amino acids: CASSRRVWEEQYF. The DNA for the CDR3 is TGTGCCAGCAGTAGGAGGGTCTGGGAAGAGCAGTACTTC. The complete variable domain, with remaining parts taken from reference TRBV28 and TRBJ2-7, reads DVKVTQSSRYLVKRTGEKVFLECVQDMDHENMFWYRQDPGLGLRLIYFSYDVKMKEKGDIPEGYSVSREKKERFSLILESASTNQTSMYLCASSRRVWEEQYFGPGTRLTVT.

The chain links TRBV10-1 to TRBJ2-2, with TRBD1 as a possible D gene (6 bases). This CDR3 has 15 amino acids. V was clipped by 0 bases and J by 4 bases, with 9 bases between them. The germline CDR1 and CDR2 sequences are WNHNN and SYGVQD (reference sequence). The CDR3 DNA is TGCGCCAGCAGTGAGTCCGGACAGAGCACCGGGGAGCTGTTTTTT. Residues: CASSESGQSTGELFF.

The gene calls are TRBV15 and TRBJ2-7, with a possible D match to TRBD1 (5 bases). Trimming left V 4 bases short and J 5 bases short, with 21 bases between. This CDR3 has 16 amino acids. In germline, CDR1 is LNHNV, CDR2 YYDKDF (reference sequence). CDR3 coding DNA: TGTGCCACCAGCAAGGGGATTCAAGACGGGTCTAACGAGCAGTACTTC. Amino acids: CATSKGIQDGSNEQYF. Together with reference TRBV15 and TRBJ2-7, the CDR3 gives the full variable domain: DAMVIQNPRYQVTQFGKPVTLSCSQTLNHNVMYWYQQKSSQAPKLLFHYYDKDFNNEADTPDNFQSRRPNTSFCFLDIRSPGLGDTAMYLCATSKGIQDGSNEQYFGPGTRLTVT.

The chain links TRBV19 to TRBJ1-2; no definite D call. Per germline, CDR1 LNHDA and CDR2 SQIVND (reference sequence). This CDR3 contains 16 residues. V was shortened by 6 bases and J by 0 bases, with 17 bases between the two germline ends. CDR3 coding DNA: TGTGCCAGTAGCTCGGTCGACTATCCGGCTAACTATGGCTACACCTTC. Translating it yields CASSSVDYPANYGYTF.

The chain links TRBV11-2 to TRBJ1-5; weak D call: TRBD1 (5 bases). The CDR3 has 13 residues. CDR1 is SGHAT, CDR2 FQNNGV, per germline. V dropped 1 base and J dropped 6 bases, with 7 bases sitting between them. The CDR3: CASSLGGGQPQHF. In DNA, the CDR3 is TGTGCCAGCAGCTTAGGGGGGGGTCAGCCCCAGCATTTT. The full variable domain, its missing parts supplied by reference TRBV11-2 and TRBJ1-5, is EAGVAQSPRYKIIEKRQSVAFWCNPISGHATLYWYQQILGQGPKLLIQFQNNGVVDDSQLPKDRFSAERLKGVDSTLKIQPAKLEDSAVYLCASSLGGGQPQHFGDGTRLSIL.

This chain connects TRBV28 to TRBJ2-1; 7 bases align to TRBD2. The CDR3 has 16 amino acids. J was trimmed by 1 base and V by 1 base; bases with no gene match: 4. Germline values: CDR1 MDHEN, CDR2 SYDVKM. For the CDR3, the DNA is TGTGCCAGCAGTTTATCAAGCGGGGTTTCCTACAATGAGCAGTTCTTC. Its protein is CASSLSSGVSYNEQFF.

The J gene is TRBJ2-5, the V gene TRBV11-3; D gene uncertain. Germline values: CDR1 SGHNT, CDR2 YENEEA. The CDR3 loop spans 15 amino acids. Trimming took 5 bases from V and 2 from J, leaving 15 bases between them. CDR3 DNA: TGTGCCAGCAGCCCAACGGGTGGCAGTCAAGAGACCCAGTACTTC. The encoded protein is CASSPTGGSQETQYF.

The V call is TRBV7-9, the J call TRBJ1-1; 8 bases align to TRBD1. The CDR3 loop spans 16 amino acids. Losses at the gene ends were 1 base for V and 0 bases for J; bases not matched to a gene: 4. CDR1 SEHNR and CDR2 FQNEAQ come from the germline V gene (reference sequence). The CDR3 here is CASSLVRGHMNTEAFF. In DNA, the CDR3 is TGTGCCAGCAGCTTAGTCAGGGGGCACATGAACACTGAAGCTTTCTTT.

The CDR3, as DNA: TGTGCCAGCAGCGTAGTAGTGAACACTGAAGCTTTCTTT. Its translation: CASSVVVNTEAFF. V usage is TRBV9 and J usage is TRBJ1-1; D call uncertain. Trimming took off 0 bases at V and 0 bases at J, with 3 bases between the two ends. The CDR3 is made up of 13 amino acids. CDR1 is SGDLS, CDR2 YYNGEE, per germline.

The V call is TRBV7-9, the J call TRBJ1-6; no definite D call. The germline V and J ends were trimmed by 5 bases and 8 bases, with 10 bases remaining between them. The V gene's germline CDR1 is SEHNR and CDR2 FQNEAQ (reference sequence). CDR3 length: 13 residues. CDR3 sequence: CASSADGDSPLHF. In DNA form, the CDR3 reads TGTGCCAGCAGCGCCGACGGAGATTCACCCCTCCACTTT.

The chain combines TRBV28 with TRBJ2-1; D uncertain. This CDR3 contains 13 residues. Germline CDR1 is MDHEN and CDR2 is SYDVKM. V gave up 3 bases and J gave up 4 bases, with 7 bases separating them. The CDR3 sequence: CASSFGEYNEQFF. For the CDR3, the DNA is TGTGCCAGCAGTTTCGGAGAATACAATGAGCAGTTCTTC.

This chain joins TRBV7-9 and TRBJ2-7, with TRBD1 identical over 8 bases. The CDR3 is 18 amino acids. Germline CDR1 SEHNR, CDR2 FQNEAQ (reference sequence). V lost 5 bases and J lost 1; bases outside the gene matches: 16. The CDR3 region has the DNA TGTGCCAGCAGCCATGACACAGTTACCGGGACAGGTTCCTACGAGCAGTACTTC. This gives the protein CASSHDTVTGTGSYEQYF.

The chain couples TRBV6-5 to TRBJ2-7; TRBD2 agrees at 7 bases. This CDR3 has 15 amino acids. From germline, CDR1 is MNHEY and CDR2 SVGAGI. V lost 2 bases to trimming and J lost 4 bases; unmatched junction nucleotides: 8. This CDR3 reads CASSYEGGTSYEQYF. CDR3 coding DNA: TGTGCCAGCAGTTACGAGGGAGGGACCAGTTACGAGCAGTACTTC.

This chain joins TRBV7-9 and TRBJ2-3, with a weak D call TRBD1 (6 bases). Trimming shortened V by 2 bases and J by 0 bases, and 18 bases separated the two germline ends. Germline assignment: CDR1 SEHNR and CDR2 FQNEAQ (reference sequence). This CDR3 is built from 18 residues. The DNA of the CDR3 is TGTGCCAGCAGCTTAATCCCCACAGGGTTTACTAGCACAGATACGCAGTATTTT. It yields the protein CASSLIPTGFTSTDTQYF.

The V gene is TRBV7-9, the J gene TRBJ1-2; TRBD1 might be the D (5 bases). The CDR3 is 15 residues long. The germline CDR1 and CDR2 sequences are SEHNR and FQNEAQ (reference sequence). The V end lost 0 bases, the J end lost 4 bases, and 12 bases lay between the germline ends. The CDR3 spells CASSLAGPQGYGYTF. CDR3 bases: TGTGCCAGCAGCTTAGCGGGCCCCCAGGGCTATGGCTACACCTTC.

V usage is TRBV18 and J usage is TRBJ2-7; D perhaps matches TRBD1 (5 bases). The CDR3 is 15 amino acids. Between the trimmed V and J ends, which lost 3 bases and 4 bases, there was a span of 16 bases. Germline CDR1 is KGHSH and CDR2 is LQKENI. The CDR3 DNA reads TGTGCCAGCTCACCCCCCCGCAGGGCGTCGTACGAGCAGTACTTC. This codes for CASSPPRRASYEQYF.

V gene TRBV14 combines with J gene TRBJ2-1; D is possibly TRBD2 (5 bases). V lost 4 bases and J 0 bases, leaving 7 bases between the germline ends. The CDR3 totals 14 residues. Germline V gene lookup returns CDR1 SGHDN and CDR2 FVKESK. Here the CDR3 reads CASSRGSSYNEQFF. CDR3 bases: TGTGCCAGCAGCCGAGGGAGCTCCTACAATGAGCAGTTCTTC.

The chain couples TRBV10-1 to TRBJ1-1; 9 bases line up with TRBD1. There are 13 residues in the CDR3. After removal of 6 bases from V and 6 bases from J, the junction contained 5 bases not matched to a gene. CDR1 is WNHNN and CDR2 is SYGVQD in the germline V gene (reference sequence). The CDR3 region has the DNA TGCGCCAGCAGCCGCGACAGGGGGGCTGAAGCTTTCTTT. This codes for CASSRDRGAEAFF.

Concerning this clone itself: No DNA is shown, since the ends of the CDR3 on it are uncertain; the CDR3 is the one TCRdb lists. This chain uses TRBV12-2 with TRBJ2-6; whether TRBD1, the table's D call, matches the DNA was not checked. TRBV12-2 constitutes a pseudogene. Termini included, the CDR3 measures 17 amino acids. This CDR3 is CASRLVGRGSGANVLTF.

This chain links TRBV2 with TRBJ1-1; TRBD1 is a possible D gene (6 bases). Germline V gives CDR1 SNHLY, CDR2 FYNNEI. The CDR3 consists of 13 residues. V was clipped by 9 bases and J by 2 bases, with 13 bases between them. CDR3: CARTTGSNTEAFF. CDR3 DNA sequence: TGTGCCAGAACTACAGGGTCCAACACTGAAGCTTTCTTT.

This clone has just one count. This chain connects TRBV2 to TRBJ2-3; D is undetermined. Trimming removed 4 bases from V and 2 bases from J, with 4 bases in between. The CDR3 length is 12 residues. Per germline, CDR1 SNHLY and CDR2 FYNNEI. CDR3 sequence reads: CASSAYTDTQYF. The CDR3 bases are TGTGCCAGCAGTGCCTACACAGATACGCAGTATTTT.

This chain uses TRBV4-1 with TRBJ2-7; no reliable D call. Germline values: CDR1 MGHRA, CDR2 YSYEKL. V dropped 0 bases and J dropped 2 bases, with 5 bases sitting between them. The CDR3 length is 13 residues. The CDR3 DNA sequence: TGCGCCAGCAGCCAAGAATTAACCTACGAGCAGTACTTC. Translated, it gives CASSQELTYEQYF.